This TCR beta chain was documented in a study of blood T cell repertoires in COVID-19. Study information: Sites across the United States, Italy and Spain contributed samples from acute and convalescent COVID-19. The analysed material was cDNA or gDNA that came from T cells, B-cell-depleted T cells, or PBMCs.

V lost 5 bases to trimming and J lost 8 bases, with 18 bases between them. The CDR3 spans 14 residues. CDR1 is LGHDT, CDR2 YNNKEL, per germline (reference sequence). As originally analysed: Nucleated cell number was recorded as an estimate derived from reference gene primer amplification. Method: immunoSEQ multiplex PCR; TCRdb's copy keeps in-frame clones and lacks some. The DNA gave D and trimming, while V, J and clone size come from that table. Of roughly 500,000 clones detected, approximately 83% appear once; the ten largest clones hold approximately 3.2%. The receptor was isolated from a human donor in a cohort sampled during active COVID-19. The V call is TRBV3-1 (or the pseudogene TRBV3-2), the J call TRBJ1-2, with D tentatively TRBD1 (5 bases). The sample was peripheral blood. The CDR3 region has the DNA TGTGCCAGCAGCATCCGACCGGGGGTGGGGGGCTACACCTTC. Translated: CASSIRPGVGGYTF.